Each of the 4 T cell receptor beta chains below was sequenced from the same sample in a study of CD8 T cells in Susac syndrome. A quantity of roughly 0.5 to 1 ug RNA underwent reverse transcription using random hexamers. Using its own MiXCR run on the immunoSEQ multiplex PCR reads, TCRdb lists one record per CDR3 protein. The top ten clones hold over 0.05% of a sample with over 300,000 distinct CDR3 sequences, roughly 94% of them seen once. The sequencing input was CD4+ T cells from PBMCs. The receptors were sampled from a human donor with multiple sclerosis.

The CDR3 DNA is TGCGCCAGCAGCTTGGAATCCCTCTCGAACACCGGGGAGCTGTTTTTT. Encoded protein: CASSLESLSNTGELFF. V is TRBV5-1 and J is TRBJ2-2, with D unclear. In germline, CDR1 is SGHRS, CDR2 YFSETQ. There are 16 residues in the CDR3. The V and J ends lost 0 bases and 0 bases respectively, with 9 bases between them.

This clonotype was seen once. The chain links TRBV6-2 or TRBV6-3 to TRBJ2-6; tentative D call: TRBD2 (6 bases). The length of the CDR3 is 19 residues. Trimming pared 5 bases from V and 2 bases from J, leaving 22 bases between. CDR1 and CDR2 from the germline V gene are MNHEY and SVGEGT. CDR3 sequence reads: CASSSTRLVPSPGANVLTF. CDR3 DNA sequence: TGTGCCAGCAGTAGCACAAGACTAGTTCCTTCGCCTGGGGCCAACGTCCTGACTTTC.

This chain uses TRBV29-1 with TRBJ1-1, with a tentative D call TRBD1 (5 bases). Germline CDR1 is SQVTM and CDR2 is ANQGSEA. The CDR3 runs 11 residues. V lost 1 base to trimming and J lost 9 bases, with 9 bases between them. In DNA form, the CDR3 reads TGCAGCGTTGAAGTGCAGGGTAAAGCTTTCTTT. It is translated as CSVEVQGKAFF.

V usage is TRBV5-1 and J usage is TRBJ1-1; no clear D gene. Germline loops: CDR1 SGHRS, CDR2 YFSETQ. The CDR3 runs to 15 residues. Between the trimmed V and J ends, which lost 6 bases and 0 bases, there was a span of 15 bases. The CDR3 is CASTTEGRMNTEAFF. The CDR3 DNA sequence: TGCGCCAGCACCACGGAGGGAAGAATGAACACTGAAGCTTTCTTT. Variable domain in full (rest from reference TRBV5-1 and TRBJ1-1): KAGVTQTPRYLIKTRGQQVTLSCSPISGHRSVSWYQQTPGQGLQFLFEYFSETQRNKGNFPGRFSGRQFSNSRSEMNVSTLELGDSALYLCASTTEGRMNTEAFFGQGTRLTVV.